One and the same sample provided the 9 T cell receptor beta chains below, sequenced in a study of shared clonotypes between healthy human individuals. Assay used: immunoSEQ multiplex PCR; TCRdb lists only in-frame clones, some missing. This sample has more than 2,000,000 clones, with approximately 95% found just once. The sample comprised naive CD4+ T cells from PBMCs. Described subset: CD45RA+ positively selected. These receptors were taken from a man between 18 and 35 years old in good health. Some clones in this sample may be carry-over from other donors' samples.

This rearrangement joins TRBV7-6 to TRBJ2-2, with 7 bases that match TRBD1. Trimming took 4 bases from V and 0 from J; bases not matched to a gene: 8. Germline CDR1 reads SGHVS; CDR2 reads FNYEAQ. This CDR3 contains 17 residues. The CDR3 DNA follows: TGTGCCAGCAGCTCACTGCCCGACAGGGCGAACACCGGGGAGCTGTTTTTT. This sequence encodes CASSSLPDRANTGELFF.

This clone was observed once. This chain links TRBV5-1 with TRBJ2-3, with TRBD1 matching over 8 bases. J lost 4 bases, V lost 6 bases, and 7 bases had no gene match. The V gene's germline CDR1 is SGHRS and CDR2 YFSETQ. The length of the CDR3 is 14 residues. For the CDR3, the DNA is TGCGCCAGCAACCAGGGGGCATTCCCAGATACGCAGTATTTT. Its protein product is CASNQGAFPDTQYF.

The CDR3 region is CASSGQGYYNEQFF. As DNA, the CDR3 is TGTGCCAGCAGTGGCCAGGGGTACTACAATGAGCAGTTCTTC. V usage is TRBV6-1 and J usage is TRBJ2-1; tentatively, D is TRBD1 (6 bases). In germline, CDR1 is MNHNS, CDR2 SASEGT. The CDR3 runs to 14 residues. V dropped 4 bases and J dropped 3 bases, with 10 bases sitting between them.

CDR3 loop: CASSLGLPSGIREQFF. CDR3 in DNA: TGCGCCAGCAGCTTGGGGCTGCCTAGCGGGATCCGGGAGCAGTTCTTC. The chain links TRBV5-1 to TRBJ2-1; 9 bases align to TRBD2. This CDR3 is built from 16 residues. CDR1 SGHRS and CDR2 YFSETQ come from the germline V gene. V was pared by 0 bases and J by 10 bases, with 11 bases of the junction left unmatched.

This CDR3 reads CASSSPGTEGNEKLFF. The CDR3 nucleotides are TGTGCCAGCAGTTCCCCCGGGACAGAAGGGAATGAAAAACTGTTTTTT. The chain links TRBV27 to TRBJ1-4; 7 bases agree with TRBD1. V lost 4 bases to trimming and J lost 5 bases; unmatched junction nucleotides: 10. Germline V lookup: CDR1 MNHEY, CDR2 SMNVEV (reference sequence). The CDR3 sequence is 16 residues long.

A note on this clone: Different DNA sequences within this sample yield the same CDR3. The chain recombines TRBV18 with TRBJ1-5; no firm D call. Trimming took off 2 bases at V and 7 bases at J, with 15 bases between the two ends. The CDR3 totals 15 residues. Germline lookup yields CDR1 KGHSH and CDR2 LQKENI. CDR3 sequence reads: CASSPSTGRGQPQHF. The CDR3 DNA is TGTGCCAGCTCACCAAGTACGGGGAGAGGGCAGCCCCAGCATTTT. The whole variable domain, remainder taken from reference TRBV18 and TRBJ1-5, is NAGVMQNPRHLVRRRGQEARLRCSPMKGHSHVYWYRQLPEEGLKFMVYLQKENIIDESGMPKERFSAEFPKEGPSILRIQQVVRGDSAAYFCASSPSTGRGQPQHFGDGTRLSIL.

This chain connects TRBV5-1 to TRBJ2-7, with D possibly matching TRBD1 (6 bases). V was shortened by 0 bases and J by 1 base, with 14 bases between the two germline ends. Germline CDR1 and CDR2: SGHRS and YFSETQ. The CDR3 runs to 16 residues. The CDR3 is CASSLVGTPNSYEQYF. The CDR3 DNA is TGCGCCAGCAGCTTGGTTGGGACACCCAATTCCTACGAGCAGTACTTC.

Here the CDR3 reads CASSQGLADEQYF. CDR3 in DNA: TGTGCCAGCAGCCAGGGACTAGCGGACGAGCAGTACTTC. V is TRBV5-4 and J is TRBJ2-7; 11 bases align to TRBD2. The CDR3 has 13 residues. The germline V gene encodes CDR1 SGHNT and CDR2 YYREEE (reference sequence). Losses at the gene ends were 4 bases for V and 5 bases for J; bases not matched to a gene: 2.

V and J are TRBV7-3 and TRBJ2-1; 8 positions agree with TRBD2. The J segment lost 0 bases and the V segment lost 3 bases, leaving 4 bases of the junction unmatched. The CDR3 runs 16 residues. CDR1 is SGHTA and CDR2 is FQGTGA in the germline V gene. The chain's CDR3 is CASSFSGASSYNEQFF. CDR3 nucleotide sequence: TGTGCCAGCAGCTTTAGCGGGGCGAGCTCCTACAATGAGCAGTTCTTC.